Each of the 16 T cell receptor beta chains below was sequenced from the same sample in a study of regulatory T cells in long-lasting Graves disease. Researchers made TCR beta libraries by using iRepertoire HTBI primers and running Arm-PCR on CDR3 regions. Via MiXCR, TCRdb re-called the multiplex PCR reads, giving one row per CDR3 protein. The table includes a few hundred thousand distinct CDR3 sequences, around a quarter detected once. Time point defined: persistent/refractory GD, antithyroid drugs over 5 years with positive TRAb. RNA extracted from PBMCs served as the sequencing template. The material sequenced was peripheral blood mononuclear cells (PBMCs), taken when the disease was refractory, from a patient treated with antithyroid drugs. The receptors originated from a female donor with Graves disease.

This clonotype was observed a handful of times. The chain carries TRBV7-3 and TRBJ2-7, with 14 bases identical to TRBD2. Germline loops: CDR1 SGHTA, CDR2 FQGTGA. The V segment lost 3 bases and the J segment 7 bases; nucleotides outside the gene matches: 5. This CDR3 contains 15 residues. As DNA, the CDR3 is TGTGCCAGCAGCTTGAGGACTAGCGGGAGGTTTGAGCAGTACTTC. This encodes CASSLRTSGRFEQYF.

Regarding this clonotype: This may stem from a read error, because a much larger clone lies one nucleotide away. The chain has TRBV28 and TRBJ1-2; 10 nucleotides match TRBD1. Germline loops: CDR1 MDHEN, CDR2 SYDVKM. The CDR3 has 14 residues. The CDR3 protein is CVSSLGTGAIGYTF. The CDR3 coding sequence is TGTGTCAGCAGTTTGGGGACAGGGGCGATTGGCTACACCTTC.

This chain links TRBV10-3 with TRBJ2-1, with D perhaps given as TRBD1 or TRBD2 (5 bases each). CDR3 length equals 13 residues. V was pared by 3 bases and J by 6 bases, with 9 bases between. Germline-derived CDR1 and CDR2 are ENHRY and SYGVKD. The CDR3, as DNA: TGTGCCATCAGTGAAGAAGGGACCAATGAGCAGTTCTTC. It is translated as CAISEEGTNEQFF.

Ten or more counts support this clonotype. CDR3: CASSERSTGQPQHF. CDR3 nucleotide sequence: TGTGCCAGCAGTGAAAGATCGACGGGTCAGCCCCAGCATTTT. The chain uses TRBV2 and TRBJ1-5, with D unclear. Germline loops: CDR1 SNHLY, CDR2 FYNNEI. The CDR3 contains 14 residues. V lost 2 bases to trimming and J lost 6 bases, with 11 bases between them.

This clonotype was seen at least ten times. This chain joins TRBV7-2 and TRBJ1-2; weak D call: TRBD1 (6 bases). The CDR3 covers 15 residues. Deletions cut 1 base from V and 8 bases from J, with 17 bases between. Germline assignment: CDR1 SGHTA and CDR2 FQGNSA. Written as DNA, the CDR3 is TGTGCCAGCAGCTTAGGCCATGGGGGGCAGTACGGCTACACCTTC. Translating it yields CASSLGHGGQYGYTF.

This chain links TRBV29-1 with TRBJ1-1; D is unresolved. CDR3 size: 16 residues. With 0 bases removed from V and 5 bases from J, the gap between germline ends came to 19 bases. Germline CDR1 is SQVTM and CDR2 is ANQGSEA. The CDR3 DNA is TGCAGCGTTGAAGATCCGCAGGCGTCGAAGGGTACTGAAGCTTTCTTT. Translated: CSVEDPQASKGTEAFF.

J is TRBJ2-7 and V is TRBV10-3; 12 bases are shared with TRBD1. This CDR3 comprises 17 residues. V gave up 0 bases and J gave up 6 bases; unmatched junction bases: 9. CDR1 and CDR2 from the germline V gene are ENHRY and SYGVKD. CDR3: CAISESTGQGARSEQYF. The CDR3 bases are TGTGCCATCAGTGAGTCGACGGGACAGGGGGCTAGGAGCGAGCAGTACTTC.

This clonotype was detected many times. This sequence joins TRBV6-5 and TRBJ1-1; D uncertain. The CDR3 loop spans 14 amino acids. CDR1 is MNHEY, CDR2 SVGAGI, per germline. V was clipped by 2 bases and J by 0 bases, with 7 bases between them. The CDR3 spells CASSYGRVNTEAFF. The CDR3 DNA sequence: TGTGCCAGCAGTTACGGACGGGTGAACACTGAAGCTTTCTTT.

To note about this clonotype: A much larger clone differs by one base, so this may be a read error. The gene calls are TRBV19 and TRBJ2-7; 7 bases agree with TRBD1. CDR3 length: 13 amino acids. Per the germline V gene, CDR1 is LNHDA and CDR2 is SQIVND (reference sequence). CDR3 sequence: CASSIDREAERYF. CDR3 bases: TGTGCCAGTAGTATCGACAGGGAAGCCGAGCGGTACTTC. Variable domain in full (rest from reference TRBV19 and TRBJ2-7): DGGITQSPKYLFRKEGQNVTLSCEQNLNHDAMYWYRQDPGQGLRLIYYSQIVNDFQKGDIAEGYSVSREKKESFPLTVTSAQKNPTAFYLCASSIDREAERYFGPGTRLTVT.

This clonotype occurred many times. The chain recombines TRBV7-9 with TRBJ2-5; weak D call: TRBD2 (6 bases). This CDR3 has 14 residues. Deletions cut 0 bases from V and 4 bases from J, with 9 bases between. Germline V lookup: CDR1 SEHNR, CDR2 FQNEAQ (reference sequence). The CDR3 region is CASSLAGGLETQYF. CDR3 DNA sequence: TGTGCCAGCAGCTTAGCGGGAGGTTTAGAGACCCAGTACTTC.

The CDR3 spells CASSLDQARTGELFF. The CDR3 DNA sequence: TGTGCCAGCAGCTTAGACCAGGCTCGCACCGGGGAGCTGTTTTTT. V usage is TRBV7-2 and J usage is TRBJ2-2; D gene ambiguous. Per the germline V gene, CDR1 is SGHTA and CDR2 is FQGNSA. The CDR3 loop spans 15 amino acids. Trimming pared 1 base from V and 4 bases from J, leaving 10 bases between.

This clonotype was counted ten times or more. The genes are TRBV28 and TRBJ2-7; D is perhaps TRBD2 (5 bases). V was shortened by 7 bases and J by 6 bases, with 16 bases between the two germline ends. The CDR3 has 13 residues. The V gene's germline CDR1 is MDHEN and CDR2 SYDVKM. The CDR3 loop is CASTVGGLREQYF. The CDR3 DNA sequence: TGTGCCAGCACCGTCGGCGGGCTTCGCGAGCAGTACTTC.

The DNA for the CDR3 is TGTGCCAGCAGTAACGGTGACCTTGGCTACACCTTC. Protein sequence: CASSNGDLGYTF. The rearrangement links TRBV6-2 or TRBV6-3 to TRBJ1-2; D is unresolved. With 5 bases removed from V and 7 bases from J, the gap between germline ends came to 11 bases. From germline, CDR1 is MNHEY and CDR2 SVGEGT. The CDR3 is made up of 12 amino acids.

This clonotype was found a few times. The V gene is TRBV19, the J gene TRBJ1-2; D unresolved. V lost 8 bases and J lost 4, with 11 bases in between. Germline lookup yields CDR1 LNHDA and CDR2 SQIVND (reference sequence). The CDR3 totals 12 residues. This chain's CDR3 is CASARGSYGYTF. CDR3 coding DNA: TGTGCCAGTGCGAGAGGGAGCTATGGCTACACCTTC. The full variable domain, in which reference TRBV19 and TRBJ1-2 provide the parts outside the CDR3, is DGGITQSPKYLFRKEGQNVTLSCEQNLNHDAMYWYRQDPGQGLRLIYYSQIVNDFQKGDIAEGYSVSREKKESFPLTVTSAQKNPTAFYLCASARGSYGYTFGSGTRLTVV.

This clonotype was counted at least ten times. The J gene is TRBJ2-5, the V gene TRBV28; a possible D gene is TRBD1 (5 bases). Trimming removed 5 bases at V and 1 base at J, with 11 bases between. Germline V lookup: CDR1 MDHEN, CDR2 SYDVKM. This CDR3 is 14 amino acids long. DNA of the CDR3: TGTGCCAGCAGTACCCCGACAGTCCAAGAGACCCAGTACTTC. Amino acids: CASSTPTVQETQYF.

The CDR3 nucleotides read TGTGCCAGCAGCTCGAAGGGGTCCAATCAGCCCCAGCATTTT. Protein product: CASSSKGSNQPQHF. The J gene is TRBJ1-5, the V gene TRBV5-8; D might be TRBD1 (5 bases). The CDR3 has 14 residues. The V end lost 3 bases, the J end lost 3 bases, and 10 bases lay between the germline ends. Germline assignment: CDR1 SGHTS and CDR2 YDEGEE.